These 21 T cell receptor beta chains originate from one sample sequenced in a study of blood T cell repertoires in COVID-19. Measured with immunoSEQ multiplex PCR; TCRdb has only the in-frame clones, and not every one. The table shows about 290,000 clones, with around four fifths occurring only once. Sequenced input: peripheral blood. The receptors originated from a woman between 50 and 59 years old with active or convalescent COVID-19.

The V and J genes are TRBV5-1 and TRBJ2-3; D gene ambiguous. The CDR3 contains 15 residues. CDR1 and CDR2 from the germline V gene are SGHRS and YFSETQ. The ends were cut back, 2 bases at V and 2 bases at J, with 12 bases in the middle. CDR3 nucleotides: TGCGCCAGCAGCTTCACCGTTCTAACCACAGATACGCAGTATTTT. It specifies CASSFTVLTTDTQYF.

This chain connects TRBV9 to TRBJ2-7; tentative D call: TRBD2 (6 bases). With 0 bases removed from V and 3 bases from J, the gap between germline ends came to 10 bases. Germline CDR1 reads SGDLS; CDR2 reads YYNGEE. This CDR3 has 14 amino acids. CDR3 amino acids: CASSVEVSGYEQYF. CDR3 nucleotide sequence: TGTGCCAGCAGCGTAGAGGTTAGCGGCTACGAGCAGTACTTC.

The rearrangement uses TRBV19 and TRBJ2-4, with no clear D. This CDR3 comprises 15 residues. The V end lost 5 bases, the J end lost 7 bases, and 18 bases lay between the germline ends. Looked up from germline, CDR1 is LNHDA and CDR2 is SQIVND (reference sequence). DNA of the CDR3: TGTGCCAGTAGTGCCAACAGTATCTTAAGCAACATTCAGTACTTC. Translated, it gives CASSANSILSNIQYF.

Concerning this clone: Other DNA sequences in this sample translate to the same CDR3. The gene calls are TRBV12-3 or TRBV12-4 and TRBJ1-2; D is undetermined. Trimming left V 5 bases short and J 4 bases short, with 8 bases between. The CDR3 is 12 residues long. Here the CDR3 DNA reads TGTGCCAGCAGTCTAACAGTCTATGGCTACACCTTC. It codes for CASSLTVYGYTF.

The genes are TRBV15 and TRBJ2-6, with TRBD1 matching over 8 bases. CDR1 and CDR2 from the germline V gene are LNHNV and YYDKDF (reference sequence). The CDR3 sequence is 15 residues long. The V and J ends lost 4 bases and 2 bases, in that order; junction bases with no gene match: 1. The DNA for the CDR3 is TGTGCCACCAGCATGGACAGGGCTGGGGCCAACGTCCTGACTTTC. Translated: CATSMDRAGANVLTF.

This clone was detected only a few times. J is TRBJ2-1 and V is TRBV19; tentatively, D is TRBD2 (5 bases). This CDR3 has 15 residues. Per germline, CDR1 LNHDA and CDR2 SQIVND (reference sequence). The V and J ends lost 5 bases and 2 bases respectively, with 13 bases between them. The CDR3 DNA sequence: TGTGCCAGTAGTGCTTTTGGAGGCGCCTACAATGAGCAGTTCTTC. Translation: CASSAFGGAYNEQFF.

This rearrangement joins TRBV7-9 to TRBJ2-7; TRBD2 is a possible D gene (5 bases). Germline CDR1 SEHNR, CDR2 FQNEAQ (reference sequence). V lost 1 base to trimming and J lost 6 bases, with 16 bases between them. The CDR3 is 15 amino acids. CDR3 protein: CASSLVTPQEGEQYF. CDR3 DNA: TGTGCCAGCAGCTTAGTCACCCCCCAAGAGGGCGAGCAGTACTTC.

This chain joins TRBV19 and TRBJ2-1; TRBD2 might be the D (6 bases). The germline V gene encodes CDR1 LNHDA and CDR2 SQIVND (reference sequence). The germline V and J ends were trimmed by 6 bases and 3 bases, with 15 bases remaining between them. The CDR3 sequence is 15 residues long. The CDR3 nucleotides read TGTGCCAGTAGAAGGACCGGGAGAGGCTACAATGAGCAGTTCTTC. As protein: CASRRTGRGYNEQFF. Supplemented by reference TRBV19 and TRBJ2-1, the full variable domain reads DGGITQSPKYLFRKEGQNVTLSCEQNLNHDAMYWYRQDPGQGLRLIYYSQIVNDFQKGDIAEGYSVSREKKESFPLTVTSAQKNPTAFYLCASRRTGRGYNEQFFGPGTRLTVL.

To note about this clone: This sample includes further DNA sequences coding for the same CDR3. V usage is TRBV10-3 and J usage is TRBJ2-5, with D unclear. Per germline, CDR1 ENHRY and CDR2 SYGVKD. V dropped 2 bases and J dropped 4 bases, with 2 bases sitting between them. This CDR3 has 11 amino acids. CDR3 sequence (DNA): TGTGCCATCAGTGAGCGAGAGACCCAGTACTTC. Amino acids: CAISERETQYF.

The chain has TRBV20-1 and TRBJ1-2; TRBD1 matches 7 bases. This CDR3 is 13 amino acids long. The V gene end was trimmed by 3 bases and the J gene end by 2 bases; junction bases not matched to a gene: 3. Germline V gene data show CDR1 as DFQATT and CDR2 as SNEGSKA (reference sequence). The CDR3 reads CSASTGVNYGYTF. Written as DNA, the CDR3 is TGCAGTGCTAGTACAGGGGTGAACTATGGCTACACCTTC.

The chain recombines TRBV21-1 with TRBJ2-3; the listed D gene, TRBD1, was not tested against the DNA. TRBV21-1 is annotated as a pseudogene. CDR3 size: 15 residues. CDR3: CASSIGTGTTDTQYF. For the CDR3, the DNA is TGTGCCAGCAGCATCGGGACAGGGACCACAGATACGCAGTATTTT.

The J gene is TRBJ2-5, the V gene TRBV24-1; unclear D gene. The CDR3 has 14 residues. Per germline, CDR1 KGHDR and CDR2 SFDVKD. The germline V and J ends were trimmed by 2 bases and 4 bases, with 10 bases remaining between them. The CDR3 loop is CATSDYDSPETQYF. The CDR3 DNA reads as TGTGCCACCAGTGATTATGACTCGCCAGAGACCCAGTACTTC.

Comment on this clone: Germline and junction disagree at one end, which may indicate a read error. The genes are TRBV14 and TRBJ1-1; TRBD1 is a possible D gene (5 bases). The CDR3 contains 13 residues. The V gene's germline CDR1 is SGHDN and CDR2 FVKESK. CDR3 sequence reads: CASQRDRSFETFF. CDR3 DNA sequence: TGTGCCAGCCAGCGGGACCGTTCTTTTGAAACTTTCTTT.

The chain links TRBV7-8 to TRBJ2-7; maybe TRBD2 (5 bases). Trimming left V 5 bases short and J 3 bases short, with 14 bases between. The CDR3 runs to 14 residues. In germline, CDR1 is SGHVS, CDR2 FQNEAQ. In nucleotides, the CDR3 is TGTGCCAGCAGCCAGAGCGACGGACTCTACGAGCAGTACTTC. Translated, it gives CASSQSDGLYEQYF.

The chain couples TRBV6-5 to TRBJ2-7; unclear D gene. Looked up from germline, CDR1 is MNHEY and CDR2 is SVGAGI. The CDR3 loop spans 10 amino acids. Trimming left V 8 bases short and J 3 bases short, with 5 bases between. The CDR3 here is CASGDYEQYF. The DNA for the CDR3 is TGTGCCAGCGGAGACTACGAGCAGTACTTC.

The rearrangement uses TRBV11-1 and TRBJ2-7; TRBD1 might be the D (6 bases). Germline values: CDR1 SGHAT, CDR2 FQDESV (reference sequence). V lost 3 bases, J lost 6 bases, and 12 bases lay in between. CDR3 length: 13 amino acids. CDR3 sequence (DNA): TGTGCCAGCAGCTTTAATCAGGGGTTCGAGCAGTACTTC. Translated: CASSFNQGFEQYF.

This clone was picked up one time. The chain joins TRBV5-6 to TRBJ1-2; unclear D gene. Germline assignment: CDR1 SGHDT and CDR2 YYEEEE. This CDR3 contains 11 residues. V lost 6 bases to trimming and J lost 2 bases, with 5 bases between them. The CDR3 region has the DNA TGTGCCAGCAACAAGAACTATGGCTACACCTTC. This codes for CASNKNYGYTF.

The V and J genes are TRBV18 and TRBJ2-2; 11 nucleotides agree with TRBD1. Germline trimming cut 4 bases from V and 4 bases from J; bases unmatched to any gene: 5. The CDR3 runs to 16 residues. Germline CDR1 KGHSH, CDR2 LQKENI. The CDR3 nucleotides read TGTGCCAGCTCACTTTCCGGGACAGGGGGCACCGGGGAGCTGTTTTTT. This encodes CASSLSGTGGTGELFF. The full variable domain, in which reference TRBV18 and TRBJ2-2 provide the parts outside the CDR3, is NAGVMQNPRHLVRRRGQEARLRCSPMKGHSHVYWYRQLPEEGLKFMVYLQKENIIDESGMPKERFSAEFPKEGPSILRIQQVVRGDSAAYFCASSLSGTGGTGELFFGEGSRLTVL.

The genes are TRBV3-1 (or the pseudogene TRBV3-2) and TRBJ1-3; 9 positions match TRBD1. The CDR3 is 16 residues long. CDR1 is LGHDT and CDR2 is YNNKEL in the germline V gene (reference sequence). V was clipped by 1 base and J by 1 base; unmatched bases: 2. CDR3 in DNA: TGTGCCAGCAGCCAAGCGACAGGGGGGTCTGGAAACACCATATATTTT. The encoded protein is CASSQATGGSGNTIYF.

This sequence joins TRBV27 and TRBJ1-3; TRBD1 might be the D (5 bases). Germline CDR1 is MNHEY and CDR2 is SMNVEV (reference sequence). The CDR3 is made up of 17 amino acids. V was clipped by 5 bases and J by 0 bases, with 17 bases between them. Written as DNA, the CDR3 is TGTGCCAGCAGTCTACCGCTCCGCGGGGGCTCTGGAAACACCATATATTTT. This encodes CASSLPLRGGSGNTIYF.

The genes are TRBV2 and TRBJ1-1; D gene ambiguous. CDR1 SNHLY and CDR2 FYNNEI come from the germline V gene. V dropped 7 bases and J dropped 6 bases, with 21 bases sitting between them. The CDR3 sequence is 15 residues long. The DNA of the CDR3 is TGTGCCAGCAAAACAACCTGGGCCGGAAGGCCTGAAGCTTTCTTT. Encoded protein: CASKTTWAGRPEAFF.